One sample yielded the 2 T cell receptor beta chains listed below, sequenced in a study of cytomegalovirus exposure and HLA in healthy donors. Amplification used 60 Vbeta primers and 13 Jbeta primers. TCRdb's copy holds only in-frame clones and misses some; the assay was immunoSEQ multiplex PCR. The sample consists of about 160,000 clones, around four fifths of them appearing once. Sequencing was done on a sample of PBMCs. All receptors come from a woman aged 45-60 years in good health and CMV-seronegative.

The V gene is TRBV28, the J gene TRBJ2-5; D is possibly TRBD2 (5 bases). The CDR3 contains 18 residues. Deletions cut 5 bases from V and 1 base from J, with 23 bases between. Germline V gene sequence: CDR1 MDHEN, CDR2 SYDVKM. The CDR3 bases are TGTGCCAGCAGTCGCTCCCCTAGCCGGGGTTTCTCCCAAGAGACCCAGTACTTC. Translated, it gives CASSRSPSRGFSQETQYF. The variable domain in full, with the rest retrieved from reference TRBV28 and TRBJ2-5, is DVKVTQSSRYLVKRTGEKVFLECVQDMDHENMFWYRQDPGLGLRLIYFSYDVKMKEKGDIPEGYSVSREKKERFSLILESASTNQTSMYLCASSRSPSRGFSQETQYFGPGTRLLVL.

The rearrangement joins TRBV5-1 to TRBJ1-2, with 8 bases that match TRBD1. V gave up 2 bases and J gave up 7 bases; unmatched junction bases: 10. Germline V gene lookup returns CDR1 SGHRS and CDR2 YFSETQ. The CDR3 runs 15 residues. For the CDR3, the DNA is TGCGCCAGCAGCTTTGATCCAGGGGGCGCTTCTGGCTACACCTTC. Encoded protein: CASSFDPGGASGYTF.